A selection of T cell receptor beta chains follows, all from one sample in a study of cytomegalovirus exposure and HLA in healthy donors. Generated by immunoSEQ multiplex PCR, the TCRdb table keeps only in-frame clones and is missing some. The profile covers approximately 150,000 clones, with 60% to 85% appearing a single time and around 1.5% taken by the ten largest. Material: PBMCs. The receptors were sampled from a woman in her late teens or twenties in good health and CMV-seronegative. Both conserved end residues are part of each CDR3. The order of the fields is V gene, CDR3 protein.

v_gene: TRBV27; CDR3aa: CASSPSASGIMLYEQYF
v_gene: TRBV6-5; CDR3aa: CASSVPSGNEQYF
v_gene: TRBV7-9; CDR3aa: CASSVKGLPSYNEQFF
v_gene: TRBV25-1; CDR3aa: CASLPRDRVEWGYTF
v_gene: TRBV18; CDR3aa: CASSPETGIGGYTF
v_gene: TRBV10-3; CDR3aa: CAISEGLAGGGEQFF
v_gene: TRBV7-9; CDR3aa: CASSLGGASNYGYTF
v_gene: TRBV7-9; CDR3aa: CASSSDSSYEQYF
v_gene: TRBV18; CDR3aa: CASSTDRNTEAFF
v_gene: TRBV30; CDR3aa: CAWTLGRNLDTRGQYF
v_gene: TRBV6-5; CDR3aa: CASRGDSSYEQYF
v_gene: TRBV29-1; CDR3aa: CSVVGYAGGETQYF
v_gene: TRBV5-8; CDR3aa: CASSQGQPQETQYF
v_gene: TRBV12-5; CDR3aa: CASGAQSVYQETQYF
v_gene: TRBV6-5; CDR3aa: CASSYGGGYGYTF
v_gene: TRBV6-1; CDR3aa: CASSHPGGVLLF
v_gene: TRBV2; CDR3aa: CASTGQGHEQYF
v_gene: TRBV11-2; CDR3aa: CASSYDRVSGYTF
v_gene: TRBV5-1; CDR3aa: CASSWGTSGETQYF
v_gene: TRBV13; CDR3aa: CASSSTAGGPNGELFF
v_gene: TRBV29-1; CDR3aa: CSVSGWANTQYF
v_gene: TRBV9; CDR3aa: CASSVGGDEQFF
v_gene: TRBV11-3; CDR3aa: CASSFQQGETQYF
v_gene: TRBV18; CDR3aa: CASSPQRLNSGANVLTF
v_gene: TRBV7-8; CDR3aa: CASSPTSGSTDTQYF
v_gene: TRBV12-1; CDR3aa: CASSFPANTGELFF
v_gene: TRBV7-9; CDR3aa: CSSSSDEGEQYF
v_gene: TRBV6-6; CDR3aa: CASTSAGPRPEQYF
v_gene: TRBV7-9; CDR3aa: CSSSLGSGAGANVLTF
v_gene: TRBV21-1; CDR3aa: CASFGTSRSYEQYF
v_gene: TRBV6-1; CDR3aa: CASRESKGQETQYF
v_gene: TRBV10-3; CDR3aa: CAISPAATNEKLFF
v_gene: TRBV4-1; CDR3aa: CASRKGGAGNNEQFF
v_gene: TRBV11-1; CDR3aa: CASSLGFSGSSYNEQFF
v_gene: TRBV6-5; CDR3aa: CASSRTGFPRQPQHF
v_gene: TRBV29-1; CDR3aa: CSVDKGDKPYGYTF
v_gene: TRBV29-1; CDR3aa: CSVEGGRETQYF
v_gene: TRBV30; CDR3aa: CACKGARQFF
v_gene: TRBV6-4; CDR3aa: CASSPGLAGGEQFF
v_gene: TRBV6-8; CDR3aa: CASSYPREGTFDNEKLFF
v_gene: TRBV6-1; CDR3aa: CASNFEKYGYTF
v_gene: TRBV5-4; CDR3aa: CASSYPQGGETQYF
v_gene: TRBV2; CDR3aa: CASRVAGSSYNEQFF
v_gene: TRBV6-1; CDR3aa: CASSGQVFLAKNIQYF
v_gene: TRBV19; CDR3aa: CASSIAGQIVNTEAFF
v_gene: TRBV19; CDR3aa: CASSILGRGGTKNIQYF
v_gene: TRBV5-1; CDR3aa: CASSWGRGAPPDTQYF
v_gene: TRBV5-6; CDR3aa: CASSWGSQGGAFF
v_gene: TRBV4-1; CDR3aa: CASSQGPTSASTDTQYF
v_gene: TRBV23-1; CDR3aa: CASSQWRALSSYEQYF
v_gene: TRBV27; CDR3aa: CASSRLGQDRQPQHF
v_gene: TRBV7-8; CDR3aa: CASSLSGRQDSNQPQHF
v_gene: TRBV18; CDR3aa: CASSPPQTGALGEQFF
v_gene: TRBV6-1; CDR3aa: CASSQGLAGFRDTQYF